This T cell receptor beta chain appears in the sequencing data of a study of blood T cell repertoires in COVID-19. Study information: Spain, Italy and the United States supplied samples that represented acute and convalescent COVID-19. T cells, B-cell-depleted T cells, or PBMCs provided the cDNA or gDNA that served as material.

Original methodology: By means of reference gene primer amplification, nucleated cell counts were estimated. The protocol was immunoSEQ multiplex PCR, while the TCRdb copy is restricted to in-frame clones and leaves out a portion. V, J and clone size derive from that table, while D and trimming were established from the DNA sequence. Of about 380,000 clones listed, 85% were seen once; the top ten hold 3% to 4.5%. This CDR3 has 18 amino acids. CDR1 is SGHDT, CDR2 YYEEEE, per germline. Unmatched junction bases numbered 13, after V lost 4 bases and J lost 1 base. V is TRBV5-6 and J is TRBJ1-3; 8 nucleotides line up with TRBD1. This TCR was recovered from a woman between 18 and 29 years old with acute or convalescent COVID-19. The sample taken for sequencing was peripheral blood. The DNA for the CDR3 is TGTGCCAGCAGCCCCACCATACCTGACAGGGGATCTGGAAACACCATATATTTT. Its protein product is CASSPTIPDRGSGNTIYF.